Each of the 31 T cell receptor beta chains below was sequenced from the same sample in a study of T cell responses to AZD1222 COVID-19 vaccine (dated by TCRdb to about 2021). The library was generated by the immunoSEQ multiplex PCR assay. TCRdb provides this immuneACCESS table in a form limited to in-frame rearrangements. Some clones are lacking; in checked studies, under half of them reflect an unresolved V gene, and why the rest are absent is not known. The sample yields around 150,000 clones; roughly 92% were counted once. The ten most abundant clones make up around 1.5% of the sample. The sample's time point label, decoded: baseline before first vaccination. The starting material was peripheral blood, obtained on day 0 of AZD1222 vaccination. These receptors originate from an adult in good health.

The V and J genes are TRBV29-1 and TRBJ2-1; 9 nucleotides agree with TRBD2. Germline CDR1 and CDR2: SQVTM and ANQGSEA. The ends lost 1 base at V and 5 bases at J; junction bases unmatched: 3. The CDR3 is made up of 14 amino acids. The DNA of the CDR3 is TGCAGCGTTGAAGGGGCGGGAGGGAACAATGAGCAGTTCTTC. Translating it yields CSVEGAGGNNEQFF.

The rearrangement uses TRBV30 and TRBJ1-2; TRBD1 aligns across 7 bases. CDR3 length: 14 amino acids. V shed 2 bases, J shed 2 bases, and the junction held 5 bases outside the gene matches. Germline values: CDR1 GTSNPN, CDR2 SVGIG (reference sequence). Written as DNA, the CDR3 is TGTGCCTGGAGTCGGGACAGAGCCAACTATGGCTACACCTTC. Encoded protein: CAWSRDRANYGYTF.

The chain carries TRBV7-9 and TRBJ1-4, with D uncertain. V was pared by 5 bases and J by 3 bases, with 19 bases between. The CDR3 extends over 17 amino acids. Germline-derived CDR1 and CDR2 are SEHNR and FQNEAQ (reference sequence). The CDR3 spells CASSPAGSQRANEKLFF. CDR3 nucleotides: TGTGCCAGCAGCCCAGCCGGCAGCCAGCGCGCTAATGAAAAACTGTTTTTT.

This sequence joins TRBV7-8 and TRBJ1-2; TRBD1 matches 7 bases. This CDR3 has 13 residues. Germline lookup yields CDR1 SGHVS and CDR2 FQNEAQ. Trimming cost V 5 bases and J 4 bases; bases outside gene matches: 4. CDR3 residues: CASSPGQTYGYTF. The CDR3 DNA reads TGTGCCAGCAGCCCGGGACAGACCTATGGCTACACCTTC.

The sample holds one count of this clone. The rearrangement links TRBV4-3 to TRBJ2-1; 10 bases align to TRBD2. V shed 0 bases and J 11 bases; nucleotides not matched to a gene: 10. The CDR3 has 16 residues. Per germline, CDR1 LGHNA and CDR2 YSLEER. The CDR3 region is CASSQDGQREGLQQFF. Here the CDR3 DNA reads TGCGCCAGCAGCCAAGATGGCCAGCGGGAGGGCCTCCAGCAGTTCTTC.

The CDR3 loop is CASSTLRDNSPLHF. The CDR3 DNA follows: TGTGCCAGTAGTACCCTCCGGGATAATTCACCCCTCCACTTT. The rearrangement joins TRBV19 to TRBJ1-6; D unclear. V was shortened by 4 bases and J by 5 bases, with 9 bases between the two germline ends. From germline, CDR1 is LNHDA and CDR2 SQIVND (reference sequence). The CDR3 is 14 residues long.

The chain combines TRBV6-4 with TRBJ1-4; 10 bases agree with TRBD1. From germline, CDR1 is MRHNA and CDR2 SNTAGT. CDR3 length: 14 residues. The J segment lost 7 bases and the V segment lost 6 bases, leaving 5 bases of the junction unmatched. The CDR3 loop reads CASSPTGGLEKLFF. As DNA, the CDR3 is TGTGCCAGCAGCCCGACAGGGGGCCTTGAAAAACTGTTTTTT.

This chain connects TRBV18 to TRBJ1-5; 8 bases align to TRBD1. V lost 3 bases and J lost 3; bases outside the gene matches: 4. Per the germline V gene, CDR1 is KGHSH and CDR2 is LQKENI. There are 15 residues in the CDR3. The CDR3 loop is CASSPGQGHNQPQHF. CDR3 DNA sequence: TGTGCCAGCTCACCTGGACAGGGCCACAATCAGCCCCAGCATTTT.

This clone was seen a single time. The chain couples TRBV30 to TRBJ1-2; perhaps TRBD1 as D (5 bases). Germline CDR1 GTSNPN, CDR2 SVGIG (reference sequence). This CDR3 region has 12 residues. The V end lost 4 bases, the J end lost 4 bases, and 10 bases lay between the germline ends. The CDR3 sequence is CAWTGGTYGYTF. The DNA of the CDR3 is TGTGCCTGGACGGGGGGGACCTATGGCTACACCTTC.

The sample holds a few counts of this clone. The rearrangement links TRBV19 to TRBJ1-5; D may be TRBD1 (5 bases). V was clipped by 3 bases and J by 3 bases, with 12 bases between them. Germline CDR1 and CDR2: LNHDA and SQIVND (reference sequence). CDR3 length: 15 residues. CDR3 nucleotides: TGTGCCAGTAGTATCGATCAGGGCCACAATCAGCCCCAGCATTTT. This codes for CASSIDQGHNQPQHF.

The gene calls are TRBV7-8 and TRBJ1-6; TRBD1 is a possible D gene (6 bases). V was pared by 4 bases and J by 7 bases, with 20 bases between. Germline CDR1 is SGHVS and CDR2 is FQNEAQ. The CDR3 has 17 amino acids. This CDR3 reads CASSSIRTASGNSPLHF. Written as DNA, the CDR3 is TGTGCCAGCAGCTCAATAAGGACAGCTTCGGGGAATTCACCCCTCCACTTT.

V is TRBV29-1 and J is TRBJ1-1, with D perhaps TRBD1 (5 bases). The germline gives CDR1 SQVTM, CDR2 ANQGSEA. This CDR3 has 16 residues. The germline V and J ends were trimmed by 0 bases and 11 bases, with 25 bases remaining between them. This CDR3 is CSVEDPPTGAIARAFF. The CDR3 DNA sequence: TGCAGCGTTGAAGATCCACCTACCGGGGCCATAGCGCGGGCTTTCTTT.

The chain has TRBV4-1 and TRBJ1-5; D perhaps matches TRBD1 (5 bases). Trimming cost V 1 base and J 4 bases, with 8 bases left between them. CDR3 length: 14 amino acids. Germline CDR1 reads MGHRA; CDR2 reads YSYEKL. The CDR3 is CASSQGQTNQPQHF. In DNA, the CDR3 is TGCGCCAGCAGCCAAGGACAGACTAATCAGCCCCAGCATTTT.

Turning to this clone: This same CDR3 is encoded by further DNA sequences in the sample. The chain couples TRBV19 to TRBJ2-5; D not certain. Germline V gene sequence: CDR1 LNHDA, CDR2 SQIVND (reference sequence). V shed 3 bases and J shed 3 bases, with 8 bases lying between them. This CDR3 comprises 13 residues. The CDR3 DNA follows: TGTGCCAGTAGTATTGACGGAGAAGAGACCCAGTACTTC. Its translation is CASSIDGEETQYF. Drawing the rest from reference TRBV19 and TRBJ2-5, the complete variable domain is DGGITQSPKYLFRKEGQNVTLSCEQNLNHDAMYWYRQDPGQGLRLIYYSQIVNDFQKGDIAEGYSVSREKKESFPLTVTSAQKNPTAFYLCASSIDGEETQYFGPGTRLLVL.

This chain links TRBV5-1 with TRBJ2-3, with 13 bases aligning to TRBD2. The CDR3 is 16 residues long. After removal of 4 bases from V and 2 bases from J, the junction contained 4 bases not matched to a gene. Germline V gene lookup returns CDR1 SGHRS and CDR2 YFSETQ. CDR3 DNA sequence: TGCGCCAGCAGCCTAGGACTAGCGGGAGTCACAGATACGCAGTATTTT. Residues: CASSLGLAGVTDTQYF.

The V gene is TRBV7-2, the J gene TRBJ2-2, with D possibly being TRBD1 (6 bases). Germline lookup yields CDR1 SGHTA and CDR2 FQGNSA. This CDR3 spans 14 amino acids. The germline V and J ends were trimmed by 6 bases and 0 bases, with 8 bases remaining between them. CDR3 sequence: CASSGGPNTGELFF. CDR3 DNA sequence: TGTGCCAGCAGTGGGGGCCCGAACACCGGGGAGCTGTTTTTT.

The chain uses TRBV9 and TRBJ1-1; 8 bases line up with TRBD1. The germline V gene encodes CDR1 SGDLS and CDR2 YYNGEE. The CDR3 contains 17 residues. V was pared by 0 bases and J by 6 bases, with 13 bases of the junction left unmatched. The CDR3: CASSVGPGGQGSAEAFF. In nucleotides, the CDR3 is TGTGCCAGCAGCGTAGGCCCCGGAGGACAGGGAAGCGCTGAAGCTTTCTTT.

This chain connects TRBV5-6 to TRBJ2-6; 8 bases fit TRBD1. V shed 0 bases, J shed 1 base, and the junction held 6 bases outside the gene matches. Germline-derived CDR1 and CDR2 are SGHDT and YYEEEE. The CDR3 is 18 amino acids. CDR3 protein: CASSLERQGMSGANVLTF. In DNA, the CDR3 is TGTGCCAGCAGCTTGGAGCGACAGGGGATGTCTGGGGCCAACGTCCTGACTTTC. The full variable domain, with the rest looked up from reference TRBV5-6 and TRBJ2-6, is DAGVTQSPTHLIKTRGQQVTLRCSPKSGHDTVSWYQQALGQGPQFIFQYYEEEERQRGNFPDRFSGHQFPNYSSELNVNALLLGDSALYLCASSLERQGMSGANVLTFGAGSRLTVL.

The V gene is TRBV27, the J gene TRBJ2-4; 10 nucleotides line up with TRBD1. Germline values: CDR1 MNHEY, CDR2 SMNVEV (reference sequence). Unmatched junction bases numbered 3, after V lost 7 bases and J lost 0 bases. This CDR3 is built from 15 residues. This CDR3 is CASTRTGGAKNIQYF. CDR3 nucleotides: TGTGCCAGCACCAGGACAGGGGGAGCCAAAAACATTCAGTACTTC.

This sequence joins TRBV2 and TRBJ1-6, with 9 bases lining up with TRBD1. The CDR3 has 13 amino acids. Trimming cost V 10 bases and J 10 bases; bases outside gene matches: 8. Per germline, CDR1 SNHLY and CDR2 FYNNEI. The CDR3 DNA reads as TGTGCCACCCAAGGGGACAGGGACTCACCCCTCCACTTT. This translates into CATQGDRDSPLHF.

This clone was detected a few times. The genes are TRBV10-3 and TRBJ1-1, with D hard to call. This CDR3 has 15 residues. V was clipped by 2 bases and J by 1 base, with 11 bases between them. Germline V gene lookup returns CDR1 ENHRY and CDR2 SYGVKD. The CDR3 protein is CAISEAARSNTEAFF. The CDR3 bases are TGTGCCATCAGTGAGGCGGCCAGGTCGAACACTGAAGCTTTCTTT.

This chain uses TRBV12-3 or TRBV12-4 with TRBJ2-1; no firm D call. The CDR3 totals 12 residues. The V gene lost 1 base and the J gene lost 9 bases, with 7 bases spanning the gap. The CDR3 sequence is CASSLGVGEQFF. The CDR3 nucleotides are TGTGCCAGCAGTTTAGGGGTTGGTGAGCAGTTCTTC.

The genes are TRBV18 and TRBJ1-4; a weak D match, TRBD1 (6 bases). V was shortened by 3 bases and J by 5 bases, with 19 bases between the two germline ends. CDR1 KGHSH and CDR2 LQKENI come from the germline V gene. This CDR3 comprises 17 residues. CDR3 region: CASSPSSRGWGNEKLFF. CDR3 bases: TGTGCCAGCTCACCTTCGTCCAGGGGTTGGGGGAATGAAAAACTGTTTTTT.

The V and J genes are TRBV28 and TRBJ2-1; the match to TRBD2 covers 7 bases. J gave up 6 bases and V 1 base, and 9 bases lay outside the gene matches. The CDR3 covers 16 residues. Germline CDR1 MDHEN, CDR2 SYDVKM. CDR3 amino acids: CASSLFRTSSSNEQFF. DNA for the CDR3: TGTGCCAGCAGTTTATTTCGGACTAGTTCTTCCAATGAGCAGTTCTTC.

V usage is TRBV7-2 and J usage is TRBJ1-3, with unresolved D. The CDR3 runs to 16 residues. The ends were cut back, 1 base at V and 4 bases at J, with 14 bases in the middle. The germline gives CDR1 SGHTA, CDR2 FQGNSA. CDR3 sequence (DNA): TGTGCCAGCAGCTTAGGGGCAGGACGTACCGGAAACACCATATATTTT. Its translation is CASSLGAGRTGNTIYF. The variable domain in full, completed from reference TRBV7-2 and TRBJ1-3, reads GAGVSQSPSNKVTEKGKDVELRCDPISGHTALYWYRQSLGQGLEFLIYFQGNSAPDKSGLPSDRFSAERTGGSVSTLTIQRTQQEDSAVYLCASSLGAGRTGNTIYFGEGSWLTVV.

The chain recombines TRBV27 with TRBJ1-2; 8 nucleotides match TRBD1. Trimming took 8 bases from V and 4 from J; bases not matched to a gene: 3. The CDR3 extends over 12 amino acids. Germline-derived CDR1 and CDR2 are MNHEY and SMNVEV (reference sequence). The CDR3 protein is CASRTGLYGYTF. For the CDR3, the DNA is TGTGCCAGCCGGACAGGGCTCTATGGCTACACCTTC.

Of note for this clone: The junction and the germline gene differ at one end; a read error may be behind it. The chain is built from TRBV18 and TRBJ1-5, with a weak D call TRBD1 (5 bases). The CDR3 runs to 14 residues. Germline values: CDR1 KGHSH, CDR2 LQKENI. The CDR3 protein is CASSPTGGNQPQHF. CDR3 coding DNA: TGTGCCAGCTCACCAACCGGGGGGAATCAACCCCAGCATTTT.

The J gene is TRBJ2-7, the V gene TRBV5-4, with D perhaps TRBD1 (6 bases). Trimming pared 1 base from V and 3 bases from J, leaving 11 bases between. The CDR3 covers 14 residues. Per germline, CDR1 SGHNT and CDR2 YYREEE (reference sequence). This chain's CDR3 is CASSLQGGSYEQYF. DNA of the CDR3: TGTGCCAGCAGCTTGCAAGGGGGAAGCTACGAGCAGTACTTC.

The J gene is TRBJ1-1, the V gene TRBV5-6; D is ambiguous. Trimming removed 2 bases from V and 0 bases from J, with 8 bases in between. Looked up from germline, CDR1 is SGHDT and CDR2 is YYEEEE. The CDR3 runs to 14 residues. The CDR3 spells CASSLGSLNTEAFF. CDR3 in DNA: TGTGCCAGCAGCTTAGGATCGTTGAACACTGAAGCTTTCTTT.

This chain joins TRBV25-1 and TRBJ1-1; D ambiguous. This CDR3 comprises 13 residues. V was shortened by 4 bases and J by 4 bases, with 10 bases between the two germline ends. Germline V CDR1 and CDR2: MGHDK, SYGVNS. The CDR3 here is CASSAYSGTEAFF. The CDR3 bases are TGTGCCAGCAGTGCCTACAGCGGCACTGAAGCTTTCTTT.

This chain uses TRBV4-3 with TRBJ2-3; D gene ambiguous. The CDR3 covers 11 residues. Germline CDR1 LGHNA, CDR2 YSLEER. Trimming removed 0 bases from V and 7 bases from J, with 2 bases in between. CDR3 sequence: CASSQENTQYF. The DNA for the CDR3 is TGCGCCAGCAGCCAAGAAAATACGCAGTATTTT.